This T cell receptor (beta chain) originates from a study of CD8 T cells in ankylosing spondylitis. Regarding the study as a whole: Reportedly, matched ankylosing spondylitis synovial fluid was significantly enriched for disease-linked clones. As for the disease-linked clones, they showed a CD8+ phenotype and occurred at relatively low frequencies in peripheral blood. A TCR beta motif of roughly eight highly homologous variants seemed to mark ankylosing spondylitis blood.

The CDR3 covers 17 residues. Germline trimming cut 1 base from V and 8 bases from J; bases unmatched to any gene: 13. CDR1 SGHVS and CDR2 FQNEAQ come from the germline V gene. TCRdb called the 5' RACE reads again in MiXCR, with one record for every CDR3 protein. The data hold roughly 490,000 distinct CDR3 sequences, with about 5.7% observed a single time. The table lists this clonotype with many counts. Its antigen is currently unknown. This chain connects TRBV7-8 to TRBJ1-2; TRBD1 matches 10 bases. This TCR was sampled from a male donor with ankylosing spondylitis. Sequencing input: blood, either unsorted or a sorted T cell fraction (not recorded which). Here the CDR3 DNA reads TGTGCCAGCAGCTTAGGGCGAATTGGGACAGGGGAGAACGGCTACACCTTC. Translating it yields CASSLGRIGTGENGYTF. The full variable domain, rest sourced from reference TRBV7-8 and TRBJ1-2, is GAGVSQSPRYKVAKRGQDVALRCDPISGHVSLFWYQQALGQGPEFLTYFQNEAQLDKSGLPSDRFFAERPEGSVSTLKIQRTQQEDSAVYLCASSLGRIGTGENGYTFGSGTRLTVV.